Listed here are 29 T cell receptor beta chains from one sample, sequenced in a study of human T cells and chemical hapten exposure. Sample time point: pre-sensitization, week 0. Treatment meaning: therapeutic diphenylcyclopropenone sensitization with weekly scalp DPC. A single record per CDR3 protein comes from TCRdb applying MiXCR to the RACE reads. Here the sample spans 85,000 to 130,000 distinct CDR3 sequences, roughly an eighth being singletons. The specimen was whole blood, collected in connection with sensitization to the hapten diphenylcyclopropenone (DPC). These receptors were obtained from a woman aged 45 to 65 with alopecia areata. Some clones in this sample may be carry-over from other donors' samples.

V usage is TRBV6-2 or TRBV6-3 and J usage is TRBJ2-3; no clear D. Germline loops: CDR1 MNHEY, CDR2 SVGEGT. V lost 6 bases and J lost 4, with 8 bases in between. CDR3 size: 12 residues. Here the CDR3 DNA reads TGTGCCAGCAGAAAGCCTGCAGATACGCAGTATTTT. Its protein is CASRKPADTQYF.

This chain connects TRBV19 to TRBJ1-1; D not resolved. V was clipped by 8 bases and J by 1 base, with 17 bases between them. Germline V gives CDR1 LNHDA, CDR2 SQIVND (reference sequence). The CDR3 runs to 15 residues. CDR3 residues: CASAPRASANTEAFF. The CDR3 nucleotides read TGTGCCAGTGCCCCGCGAGCGTCGGCGAACACTGAAGCTTTCTTT.

This clonotype occurred once. A much larger clone lies one base from this, so it may be a read error. The chain employs TRBV11-2 and TRBJ2-6; D ambiguous. The CDR3 contains 16 residues. Germline V CDR1 and CDR2: SGHAT, FQNNGV. CDR3 residues: CASSGQTNSGTNVLTF. CDR3 nucleotides: TGTGCCAGCAGCGGTCAGACAAACTCTGGGACCAACGTCCTGACTTTC.

This clonotype was found many times. The chain employs TRBV9 and TRBJ2-3, with 9 bases aligning to TRBD2. Germline CDR1 reads SGDLS; CDR2 reads YYNGEE. V lost 4 bases and J lost 1; bases outside the gene matches: 7. The CDR3 is 16 residues long. The DNA for the CDR3 is TGTGCCAGCAGCCCTCCTTGGACTAGCGGCACAGATACGCAGTATTTT. Protein sequence: CASSPPWTSGTDTQYF.

This clonotype was detected a few times. This chain links TRBV14 with TRBJ1-2; weak D call: TRBD1 (5 bases). The V and J ends lost 0 bases and 3 bases respectively, with 17 bases between them. This CDR3 spans 17 amino acids. Germline values: CDR1 SGHDN, CDR2 FVKESK. CDR3 in amino acids: CASSQDVRAGAYYGYTF. In nucleotides, the CDR3 is TGTGCCAGCAGCCAAGACGTCCGGGCTGGGGCCTACTATGGCTACACCTTC.

This clonotype was recorded at least ten times. V and J are TRBV29-1 and TRBJ2-5, with 8 bases lining up with TRBD2. This CDR3 has 17 amino acids. Unmatched junction bases numbered 10, after V lost 0 bases and J lost 1 base. Germline V gene lookup returns CDR1 SQVTM and CDR2 ANQGSEA. CDR3 sequence (DNA): TGCAGCGTTGAAGATCTGCGAGGCGGGGGGCTCCAAGAGACCCAGTACTTC. The encoded protein is CSVEDLRGGGLQETQYF.

The table lists this clonotype with a few counts. This chain uses TRBV6-2 or TRBV6-3 with TRBJ1-1, with 7 bases fitting TRBD1. J was trimmed by 1 base and V by 2 bases; bases with no gene match: 4. CDR1 is MNHEY and CDR2 is SVGEGT in the germline V gene. The CDR3 is 15 amino acids. The CDR3 nucleotides are TGTGCCAGCAGTTACGGCGGGACAGCGAACACTGAAGCTTTCTTT. Amino acids: CASSYGGTANTEAFF.

This clonotype came up a few times. This chain connects TRBV7-2 to TRBJ2-3; D unclear. Trimming removed 4 bases at V and 0 bases at J, with 20 bases between. From germline, CDR1 is SGHTA and CDR2 FQGNSA. The CDR3 is 18 residues long. Here the CDR3 DNA reads TGTGCCAGCAGCTCCATTCCCCCTCAGGTCCCTAGCACAGATACGCAGTATTTT. It translates to CASSSIPPQVPSTDTQYF.

This clonotype turned up a few times. The V and J genes are TRBV29-1 and TRBJ1-3; D gene ambiguous. The CDR3 has 11 amino acids. Germline loops: CDR1 SQVTM, CDR2 ANQGSEA. V gave up 5 bases and J gave up 4 bases, with 6 bases separating them. CDR3 in DNA: TGCAGCGTTCATGTGGGAAACACCATATATTTT. It encodes CSVHVGNTIYF.

This clonotype showed up just a few times. J is TRBJ1-5 and V is TRBV7-9; D is uncertain. The germline V gene has CDR1 SEHNR and CDR2 FQNEAQ (reference sequence). The ends were cut back, 5 bases at V and 5 bases at J, with 7 bases in the middle. The CDR3 spans 12 residues. Written as DNA, the CDR3 is TGTGCCAGCAGCCTCAACTATCAGCCCCAGCATTTT. Protein sequence: CASSLNYQPQHF.

This clonotype was picked up a small number of times. The chain has TRBV7-9 and TRBJ2-7; 9 nucleotides line up with TRBD1. The ends lost 5 bases at V and 6 bases at J; junction bases unmatched: 14. Germline V gene sequence: CDR1 SEHNR, CDR2 FQNEAQ (reference sequence). This CDR3 has 16 amino acids. In DNA, the CDR3 is TGTGCCAGCAGCCACCAGCCACAGGGGGCGAGGAGCGAGCAGTACTTC. Translating it yields CASSHQPQGARSEQYF.

V is TRBV7-2 and J is TRBJ1-1; TRBD1 aligns across 7 bases. The CDR3 has 14 residues. From germline, CDR1 is SGHTA and CDR2 FQGNSA. V lost 4 bases, J lost 4 bases, and 6 bases stayed unmatched. This chain's CDR3 is CASSWDTGVTEAFF. CDR3 nucleotide sequence: TGTGCCAGCAGCTGGGACACAGGGGTCACTGAAGCTTTCTTT.

This clonotype has ten or more counts. The chain employs TRBV7-6 and TRBJ2-5, with D perhaps given as TRBD1 or TRBD2 (5 bases each). Germline loops: CDR1 SGHVS, CDR2 FNYEAQ. The CDR3 spans 15 residues. The V gene lost 4 bases and the J gene lost 3 bases, with 15 bases spanning the gap. The CDR3 loop reads CASSWSGTGKETQYF. CDR3 coding DNA: TGTGCCAGCAGCTGGTCCGGGACGGGAAAAGAGACCCAGTACTTC. Together with reference TRBV7-6 and TRBJ2-5, the CDR3 gives the full variable domain: GAGVSQSPRYKVTKRGQDVALRCDPISGHVSLYWYRQALGQGPEFLTYFNYEAQQDKSGLPNDRFSAERPEGSISTLTIQRTEQRDSAMYRCASSWSGTGKETQYFGPGTRLLVL.

This clonotype has a handful of counts. The gene calls are TRBV6-2 or TRBV6-3 and TRBJ2-3, with D uncertain. The CDR3 has 16 amino acids. Between the trimmed V and J ends, which lost 5 bases and 2 bases, there was a span of 17 bases. Germline V CDR1 and CDR2: MNHEY, SVGEGT. CDR3 sequence (DNA): TGTGCCAGCAGTCCCGGACCGCCGGAGTTCACAGATACGCAGTATTTT. This gives the protein CASSPGPPEFTDTQYF.

This clonotype was seen only a few times. The rearrangement uses TRBV7-8 and TRBJ1-3; D is unclear. This CDR3 spans 12 amino acids. The V gene lost 2 bases and the J gene lost 8 bases, with 7 bases spanning the gap. Looked up from germline, CDR1 is SGHVS and CDR2 is FQNEAQ. This CDR3 reads CASSLNRHTIYF. CDR3 in DNA: TGTGCCAGCAGCTTAAATAGGCACACCATATATTTT.

This clonotype was counted a few times. This chain uses TRBV6-6 with TRBJ1-4, with D possibly being TRBD1 (5 bases). The length of the CDR3 is 14 residues. The germline V and J ends were trimmed by 7 bases and 7 bases, with 16 bases remaining between them. Per germline, CDR1 MNHNY and CDR2 SVGAGI (reference sequence). The CDR3 bases are TGTGCCAGCACGAGGCGGGCCCAGGGTGAAAAACTGTTTTTT. Translation gives CASTRRAQGEKLFF.

This clonotype was seen many times. The chain carries TRBV6-5 and TRBJ1-6, with no clear D. CDR3 length: 13 amino acids. Trimming cost V 2 bases and J 10 bases, with 9 bases left between them. Germline CDR1 is MNHEY and CDR2 is SVGAGI. CDR3 residues: CASSYKVGSPLHF. DNA of the CDR3: TGTGCCAGCAGTTACAAAGTAGGATCACCCCTCCACTTT.

This clonotype was found many times. The chain carries TRBV20-1 and TRBJ2-7, with 8 bases aligning to TRBD1. There are 14 residues in the CDR3. Per the germline V gene, CDR1 is DFQATT and CDR2 is SNEGSKA (reference sequence). V shed 0 bases, J shed 6 bases, and the junction held 7 bases outside the gene matches. The chain's CDR3 is CSARDLDRGSEQYF. CDR3 bases: TGCAGTGCTAGAGATCTAGACAGGGGCTCCGAGCAGTACTTC.

The chain uses TRBV7-9 and TRBJ1-5, with a possible D match to TRBD1 (5 bases). The germline gives CDR1 SEHNR, CDR2 FQNEAQ (reference sequence). V lost 5 bases and J 7 bases, leaving 21 bases between the germline ends. CDR3 length: 16 amino acids. The CDR3 region has the DNA TGTGCCAGCAGCCCCAATACATTCTACGGGGACCAGCCCCAGCATTTT. It specifies CASSPNTFYGDQPQHF.

This clonotype was observed a handful of times. The V and J genes are TRBV2 and TRBJ2-7; D is perhaps TRBD1 (7 bases). The CDR3 covers 12 residues. V lost 6 bases to trimming and J lost 6 bases, with 12 bases between them. Germline CDR1 reads SNHLY; CDR2 reads FYNNEI. In DNA form, the CDR3 reads TGTGCCAGCAGCCGACAGGGAGGCGAGCAGTACTTC. It yields the protein CASSRQGGEQYF.

The table lists this clonotype with many counts. CDR3 amino acids: CASSISLPGQGTREQYF. The DNA of the CDR3 is TGTGCCAGCAGCATAAGCCTCCCGGGACAGGGGACGAGGGAGCAGTACTTC. V and J are TRBV7-8 and TRBJ2-7; 10 nucleotides line up with TRBD1. Trimming at V came to 5 bases and at J to 7 bases, leaving 17 bases not matched to a gene. The CDR3 extends over 17 amino acids. CDR1 is SGHVS, CDR2 FQNEAQ, per germline.

The chain recombines TRBV11-2 with TRBJ2-7; either TRBD1 or TRBD2 may fit D (5 bases each). Germline CDR1 and CDR2: SGHAT and FQNNGV. The CDR3 sequence is 16 residues long. The ends were cut back, 5 bases at V and 3 bases at J, with 20 bases in the middle. CDR3 sequence (DNA): TGTGCCAGCAGCCCCTCGGGGCGGCCAGCCCGCTACGAGCAGTACTTC. It yields the protein CASSPSGRPARYEQYF.

This clonotype showed up just a few times. The V call is TRBV6-2 or TRBV6-3, the J call TRBJ1-5; tentatively, D is TRBD1 (6 bases). The V end lost 2 bases, the J end lost 5 bases, and 13 bases lay between the germline ends. The CDR3 contains 15 residues. Looked up from germline, CDR1 is MNHEY and CDR2 is SVGEGT. The CDR3 DNA reads as TGTGCCAGCAGTTACGACGGACAGACCGATCAGCCCCAGCATTTT. Translated, it gives CASSYDGQTDQPQHF.

This clonotype was seen more than once but under ten times. The V gene is TRBV9, the J gene TRBJ2-2, with D uncertain. V was clipped by 0 bases and J by 3 bases, with 6 bases between them. Germline CDR1 reads SGDLS; CDR2 reads YYNGEE. The CDR3 has 14 amino acids. The CDR3 coding sequence is TGTGCCAGCAGCGTAGGGCAGGACACCGGGGAGCTGTTTTTT. It is translated as CASSVGQDTGELFF.

This clonotype was observed a few times. This chain joins TRBV27 and TRBJ2-1; D may be TRBD2 (5 bases). This CDR3 comprises 14 residues. Trimming removed 8 bases at V and 3 bases at J, with 14 bases between. Germline loops: CDR1 MNHEY, CDR2 SMNVEV (reference sequence). CDR3 in DNA: TGTGCCAGCGCGGGTAAGCGAATCTACAATGAGCAGTTCTTC. It yields the protein CASAGKRIYNEQFF.

This rearrangement joins TRBV12-3 or TRBV12-4 to TRBJ1-4; 8 nucleotides line up with TRBD1. V lost 4 bases, J lost 4 bases, and 2 bases stayed unmatched. This CDR3 has 14 residues. The CDR3 loop reads CASSWGQVNEKLFF. The CDR3 nucleotides are TGTGCCAGCAGTTGGGGACAGGTTAATGAAAAACTGTTTTTT.

The rearrangement uses TRBV18 and TRBJ1-5, with 7 positions matching TRBD1. Germline V gene data show CDR1 as KGHSH and CDR2 as LQKENI. This CDR3 comprises 17 residues. The V and J ends lost 3 bases and 4 bases, in that order; junction bases with no gene match: 12. The CDR3 here is CASSPSTPGQLNQPQHF. Written as DNA, the CDR3 is TGTGCCAGCTCACCTTCGACGCCGGGACAGTTAAATCAGCCCCAGCATTTT.

This clonotype was seen a few times. The chain uses TRBV28 and TRBJ2-1; no firm D call. The CDR3 totals 14 residues. Between the trimmed V and J ends, which lost 5 bases and 6 bases, there was a span of 14 bases. CDR1 is MDHEN and CDR2 is SYDVKM in the germline V gene. As DNA, the CDR3 is TGTGCCAGCAGTCCCCTCCGGCTCGGCAATGAGCAGTTCTTC. This gives the protein CASSPLRLGNEQFF.

This chain uses TRBV5-4 with TRBJ2-7; D may be TRBD1 (6 bases). The germline CDR1 and CDR2 sequences are SGHNT and YYREEE (reference sequence). The length of the CDR3 is 18 residues. Trimming stripped 4 bases from V and 0 bases from J, with 23 bases between. The CDR3 reads CASSEMDSPSLSSYEQYF. In DNA form, the CDR3 reads TGTGCCAGCAGCGAAATGGACAGCCCGTCGTTGAGCTCCTACGAGCAGTACTTC.